The present T cell receptor (beta chain) was sequenced within a study of cytomegalovirus exposure and HLA in healthy donors. V shed 7 bases, J shed 0 bases, and the junction held 3 bases outside the gene matches. Germline loops: CDR1 GTSNPN, CDR2 SVGIG (reference sequence). This CDR3 region has 13 residues. Points on this clone: Its antigen is still unknown.

Study findings and constraints: In a later analysis, compared with equally common non-associated chains, HLA-associated beta chains were more expanded.

60 Vbeta and 13 Jbeta primers were used in PCR. Here immunoSEQ multiplex PCR was the method, and the copy in TCRdb shows in-frame clones only, minus some. The table records 150,000 to 200,000 clones, approximately 84% of them present only once. The specimen was PBMCs. V gene TRBV30 combines with J gene TRBJ1-3; 7 bases map to TRBD1. The receptor was derived from a male donor in good health and CMV-seropositive. The CDR3 region is CASTGFSGNTIYF. As DNA, the CDR3 is TGTGCCTCGACAGGGTTCTCTGGAAACACCATATATTTT.